The text below deals with one T cell receptor beta chain. Its antigen is undetermined. V lost 1 base and J 7 bases, leaving 7 bases between the germline ends. Germline V gives CDR1 SEHNR, CDR2 FQNEAQ (reference sequence). The length of the CDR3 is 12 residues. The data derive from a study of human T cells and chemical hapten exposure. Whole-study results and caveats: There was no change with DPC sensitization in TCRs above 1 in 1000 frequency.

Library preparation tagged each individual cDNA molecule with a unique molecular identifier. Original handling: Ranging from about 20,000 to 700,000, TCR counts per sample had a median value of around 100,000. TCRdb recomputed calls from the RACE reads with MiXCR, one row per CDR3 protein. None of the V and J calls come from the authors' own analysis; TCRdb made them. The sample has about 65,000 distinct CDR3 sequences, approximately 6.2% seen once. Time point meaning: healthy volunteer bleed at 6 weeks. Extraction of total RNA was performed on unfractionated whole blood. Sequenced material: whole blood. The origin of this receptor is a female donor in good health. Some clones in this sample may be carry-over from other donors' samples. The gene calls are TRBV7-9 and TRBJ1-1; the D is unclear. This CDR3 is CASSLENFEAFF. CDR3 sequence (DNA): TGTGCCAGCAGCTTAGAGAACTTTGAAGCTTTCTTT.